The 11 T cell receptor beta chains reported below all come from one sample, sequenced in a study of blood T cells in healthy people across ages. With a J-beta primer mix and a sample-barcoded 5' primer, a second PCR ran roughly 6 to 11 cycles. MiXCR was run by TCRdb on the 5' RACE reads, yielding one entry per CDR3 protein. The data hold around 650,000 distinct CDR3 sequences, with about 43% observed a single time. Sample: blood. The source of these receptors is a man older than 75 in good health.

This clonotype was detected a few times. The chain recombines TRBV10-2 with TRBJ2-7, with 9 positions matching TRBD2. The V gene end was trimmed by 6 bases and the J gene end by 5 bases; junction bases not matched to a gene: 5. Germline V gene lookup returns CDR1 WSHSY and CDR2 SAAADI. The CDR3 contains 13 residues. The CDR3 protein is CASRVAGANEQYF. CDR3 DNA: TGCGCCAGCAGGGTAGCGGGGGCTAACGAGCAGTACTTC.

J is TRBJ2-7 and V is TRBV10-3; no reliable D call. The J call is doubtful: the DNA matches TRBJ2-5 better. The CDR3 covers 12 residues. Germline CDR1 ENHRY, CDR2 SYGVKD. The CDR3 region has the DNA TGTGCCATCAGCGAAGCGAAAGAGACCCAGTACTTC. Translated, it gives CAISEAKETQYF.

The CDR3, as DNA: TGTGCCTGGGCAGGCGGGTATAATTCACCCCTCCACTTT. Its protein product is CAWAGGYNSPLHF. The chain carries TRBV30 and TRBJ1-6; D is ambiguous. Germline assignment: CDR1 GTSNPN and CDR2 SVGIG (reference sequence). V was shortened by 5 bases and J by 4 bases, with 9 bases between the two germline ends. The CDR3 consists of 13 residues.

The chain joins TRBV27 to TRBJ1-4, with 10 bases fitting TRBD1. The CDR3 contains 17 residues. V lost 4 bases and J lost 8; bases outside the gene matches: 13. Germline lookup yields CDR1 MNHEY and CDR2 SMNVEV (reference sequence). The CDR3 DNA reads TGTGCCAGCAGTTATCAGACAGGGGGCGGCTTCAGGGAAAAACTGTTTTTT. Its protein is CASSYQTGGGFREKLFF.

The chain uses TRBV6-6 and TRBJ2-7, with 8 bases matching TRBD2. With 3 bases clipped from V and 2 bases from J, the junction kept 9 bases outside the gene matches. Germline CDR1 MNHNY, CDR2 SVGAGI (reference sequence). This CDR3 is built from 16 residues. DNA of the CDR3: TGTGCCAGCAGTTATTACTCTGGGACTAGTCCCTACGAGCAGTACTTC. Translation gives CASSYYSGTSPYEQYF.

This clonotype was observed at least ten times. The chain carries TRBV9 and TRBJ2-5; D could derive from TRBD1 or TRBD2 (5 bases each). Deletions cut 0 bases from V and 5 bases from J, with 17 bases between. This CDR3 is built from 16 residues. Germline values: CDR1 SGDLS, CDR2 YYNGEE. CDR3: CASSVAPLRGGETQYF. CDR3 in DNA: TGTGCCAGCAGCGTAGCCCCCTTGAGGGGTGGGGAGACCCAGTACTTC.

The chain carries TRBV7-9 and TRBJ2-3; TRBD2 matches 9 bases. Germline values: CDR1 SEHNR, CDR2 FQNEAQ (reference sequence). V dropped 4 bases and J dropped 0; count of bases not matched to a gene: 5. The CDR3 has 16 residues. In nucleotides, the CDR3 is TGTGCCAGCAGCTGGTCTAGCGGGACTAGCACAGATACGCAGTATTTT. The encoded protein is CASSWSSGTSTDTQYF.

Ten or more counts support this clonotype. This chain joins TRBV20-1 and TRBJ2-7; 10 nucleotides line up with TRBD2. V shed 3 bases and J 3 bases; nucleotides not matched to a gene: 5. The CDR3 contains 14 residues. CDR1 and CDR2 (germline): DFQATT, SNEGSKA (reference sequence). CDR3 nucleotide sequence: TGCAGTGCTAGTCCTAGCGGGAGTAACTACGAGCAGTACTTC. The encoded protein is CSASPSGSNYEQYF.

The chain recombines TRBV27 with TRBJ2-4; a weak D match, TRBD1 (6 bases). The assigned J gene may be wrong: the sequence end matches TRBJ2-7 better. Germline CDR1 MNHEY, CDR2 SMNVEV (reference sequence). This CDR3 spans 14 amino acids. The CDR3 spells CASSTRDTNYEQYF. CDR3 coding DNA: TGTGCCAGCAGCACCCGGGACACAAACTACGAGCAGTACTTC.

V and J are TRBV12-3 or TRBV12-4 and TRBJ2-5, with D tentatively TRBD2 (6 bases). This CDR3 spans 14 amino acids. V lost 4 bases, J lost 4 bases, and 13 bases lay in between. The CDR3 spells CASSSQVGGETQYF. The CDR3 bases are TGTGCCAGCAGTTCGCAGGTGGGAGGAGAGACCCAGTACTTC.

The CDR3 protein is CASSFWGASQPQHF. The DNA for the CDR3 is TGTGCCAGCAGCTTTTGGGGCGCGAGTCAGCCCCAGCATTTT. The rearrangement joins TRBV5-5 to TRBJ1-5, with a possible D match to TRBD1 (5 bases). The V gene's germline CDR1 is SGHKS and CDR2 YYEKEE (reference sequence). Between the trimmed V and J ends, which lost 2 bases and 6 bases, there was a span of 12 bases. There are 14 residues in the CDR3.